Below are 16 T cell receptor beta chains sequenced from a single sample in a study of blood T cell repertoires in COVID-19. The protocol was immunoSEQ multiplex PCR, while the TCRdb copy is restricted to in-frame clones and leaves out a portion. The sample shows some 97,000 clones, more than 75% of them seen only once. Sequenced material: peripheral blood. These receptors originate from a human donor in a cohort sampled during active COVID-19.

The CDR3 loop reads CAISEGQPNQPQHF. The CDR3 DNA is TGTGCCATCAGTGAGGGGCAGCCCAATCAGCCCCAGCATTTT. The chain links TRBV10-3 to TRBJ1-5, with D unclear. CDR1 and CDR2 from the germline V gene are ENHRY and SYGVKD. The CDR3 contains 14 residues. V was clipped by 2 bases and J by 3 bases, with 8 bases between them.

The V gene is TRBV3-1 (or the pseudogene TRBV3-2), the J gene TRBJ1-6; possible D gene TRBD1, 6 bases. The CDR3 covers 16 residues. The V gene lost 0 bases and the J gene lost 10 bases, with 16 bases spanning the gap. The V gene's germline CDR1 is LGHDT and CDR2 YNNKEL (reference sequence). The CDR3 DNA reads as TGTGCCAGCAGCCAAGATGGTGGCAGGGGAGGGTCACCCCTCCACTTT. This codes for CASSQDGGRGGSPLHF.

J is TRBJ1-2 and V is TRBV7-9; 7 bases match TRBD1. The CDR3 consists of 14 residues. Germline-derived CDR1 and CDR2 are SEHNR and FQNEAQ (reference sequence). Germline trimming cut 5 bases from V and 8 bases from J; bases unmatched to any gene: 11. CDR3 sequence reads: CASSHQGESRGYTF. DNA for the CDR3: TGTGCCAGCAGCCATCAGGGGGAGAGTAGAGGCTACACCTTC. The variable domain in full, with the rest retrieved from reference TRBV7-9 and TRBJ1-2, is DTGVSQNPRHKITKRGQNVTFRCDPISEHNRLYWYRQTLGQGPEFLTYFQNEAQLEKSRLLSDRFSAERPKGSFSTLEIQRTEQGDSAMYLCASSHQGESRGYTFGSGTRLTVV.

This sequence joins TRBV7-2 and TRBJ1-5, with unresolved D. From germline, CDR1 is SGHTA and CDR2 FQGNSA. The CDR3 extends over 15 amino acids. Between the trimmed V and J ends, which lost 1 base and 0 bases, there was a span of 7 bases. CDR3 residues: CASSLESHSNQPQHF. CDR3 bases: TGTGCCAGCAGCTTAGAGAGCCATAGCAATCAGCCCCAGCATTTT.

This clone was seen more than once but under ten times. V usage is TRBV7-2 and J usage is TRBJ2-2; TRBD2 matches at 10 bases. Germline V gives CDR1 SGHTA, CDR2 FQGNSA. The CDR3 extends over 18 amino acids. The J segment lost 4 bases and the V segment lost 0 bases, leaving 8 bases of the junction unmatched. CDR3 sequence (DNA): TGTGCCAGCAGCTTAGCGAGGCTAGCGGGGGAGTCCACCGGGGAGCTGTTTTTT. Residues: CASSLARLAGESTGELFF.

The chain employs TRBV20-1 and TRBJ2-5; 10 nucleotides align to TRBD2. The V segment lost 3 bases and the J segment 1 base; nucleotides outside the gene matches: 5. The CDR3 is 15 residues long. CDR1 and CDR2 from the germline V gene are DFQATT and SNEGSKA (reference sequence). This CDR3 is CSASVAGGGQETQYF. Here the CDR3 DNA reads TGCAGTGCTAGTGTAGCGGGGGGCGGCCAAGAGACCCAGTACTTC.

The gene calls are TRBV9 and TRBJ2-7; D might be TRBD2 (5 bases). The length of the CDR3 is 15 residues. Looked up from germline, CDR1 is SGDLS and CDR2 is YYNGEE. V lost 0 bases and J lost 2, with 12 bases in between. In DNA form, the CDR3 reads TGTGCCAGCAGCGTAGCTACCGGGGTTACCTACGAGCAGTACTTC. Its protein product is CASSVATGVTYEQYF.

The chain couples TRBV5-1 to TRBJ2-1, with a tentative D call TRBD1 (6 bases). The V end was cut by 7 bases, the J end by 3 bases, with 17 bases between. Germline lookup yields CDR1 SGHRS and CDR2 YFSETQ. The CDR3 is 15 residues long. The CDR3 region is CASHVLGGGYNEQFF. Written as DNA, the CDR3 is TGCGCCAGCCATGTTTTAGGGGGTGGCTACAATGAGCAGTTCTTC.

This clone appeared a few times. The chain's CDR3 is CASSLAAQGNYGYTF. The CDR3 coding sequence is TGTGCCAGCAGCTTGGCGGCTCAGGGGAACTATGGCTACACCTTC. The chain has TRBV5-5 and TRBJ1-2, with D possibly TRBD1 on 6 matching bases. This CDR3 comprises 15 residues. The V gene lost 0 bases and the J gene lost 2 bases, with 11 bases spanning the gap. Germline CDR1 SGHKS, CDR2 YYEKEE (reference sequence).

J is TRBJ2-5 and V is TRBV18; D unresolved. V dropped 4 bases and J dropped 5 bases, with 11 bases sitting between them. The germline V gene encodes CDR1 KGHSH and CDR2 LQKENI. This CDR3 region has 13 residues. This chain's CDR3 is CASSHLDWETQYF. The CDR3 coding sequence is TGTGCCAGCTCACATCTAGATTGGGAGACCCAGTACTTC.

The CDR3 DNA reads as TGTGCCAGCAGCCTTACAGGGGTGGGTGGCTACACCTTC. Translating gives CASSLTGVGGYTF. V gene TRBV7-2 combines with J gene TRBJ1-2, with TRBD1 matching 7 bases. V trimming: 5 bases; J trimming: 7 bases; junction bases outside the gene matches: 7. There are 13 residues in the CDR3. Germline assignment: CDR1 SGHTA and CDR2 FQGNSA. Full variable domain (missing parts from reference TRBV7-2 and TRBJ1-2): GAGVSQSPSNKVTEKGKDVELRCDPISGHTALYWYRQSLGQGLEFLIYFQGNSAPDKSGLPSDRFSAERTGGSVSTLTIQRTQQEDSAVYLCASSLTGVGGYTFGSGTRLTVV.

V and J are TRBV5-6 and TRBJ2-3; TRBD1 matches 7 bases. This CDR3 has 14 residues. The ends lost 2 bases at V and 4 bases at J; junction bases unmatched: 4. CDR1 SGHDT and CDR2 YYEEEE come from the germline V gene. The CDR3 spells CASSFRQGADTQYF. DNA of the CDR3: TGTGCCAGCAGCTTTCGGCAGGGGGCAGATACGCAGTATTTT. The full variable domain, rest sourced from reference TRBV5-6 and TRBJ2-3, is DAGVTQSPTHLIKTRGQQVTLRCSPKSGHDTVSWYQQALGQGPQFIFQYYEEEERQRGNFPDRFSGHQFPNYSSELNVNALLLGDSALYLCASSFRQGADTQYFGPGTRLTVL.

V gene TRBV5-6 combines with J gene TRBJ1-2; 7 bases align to TRBD1. The germline V gene encodes CDR1 SGHDT and CDR2 YYEEEE. The CDR3 has 15 residues. The V and J ends lost 1 base and 4 bases, in that order; junction bases with no gene match: 7. This chain's CDR3 is CASSLWSGGSYGYTF. Here the CDR3 DNA reads TGTGCCAGCAGCTTGTGGTCAGGGGGAAGCTATGGCTACACCTTC.

The rearrangement uses TRBV2 and TRBJ1-6, with D possibly TRBD1 on 5 matching bases. Per germline, CDR1 SNHLY and CDR2 FYNNEI. This CDR3 is built from 16 residues. V gave up 3 bases and J gave up 9 bases, with 18 bases separating them. CDR3 sequence: CASSDQINLGLSPLHF. CDR3 coding DNA: TGTGCCAGCAGTGACCAGATCAATTTGGGACTTTCACCCCTCCACTTT. Drawing the rest from reference TRBV2 and TRBJ1-6, the complete variable domain is EPEVTQTPSHQVTQMGQEVILRCVPISNHLYFYWYRQILGQKVEFLVSFYNNEISEKSEIFDDQFSVERPDGSNFTLKIRSTKLEDSAMYFCASSDQINLGLSPLHFGNGTRLTVT.

This rearrangement joins TRBV7-9 to TRBJ2-1, with TRBD2 matching over 10 bases. V shed 3 bases, J shed 3 bases, and the junction held 5 bases outside the gene matches. Germline CDR1 reads SEHNR; CDR2 reads FQNEAQ (reference sequence). The CDR3 has 16 residues. CDR3 coding DNA: TGTGCCAGCAGCTTTTTGCCTAGCGGGAGCTACAATGAGCAGTTCTTC. As protein: CASSFLPSGSYNEQFF.

This sequence joins TRBV5-1 and TRBJ2-2, with TRBD1 matching over 9 bases. CDR1 is SGHRS and CDR2 is YFSETQ in the germline V gene. V was clipped by 1 base and J by 5 bases; unmatched bases: 6. The CDR3 spans 16 residues. The CDR3 DNA sequence: TGCGCCAGCAGCTTGCGGGGGACAGGGTATACCGGGGAGCTGTTTTTT. It is translated as CASSLRGTGYTGELFF. The variable domain in full, completed from reference TRBV5-1 and TRBJ2-2, reads KAGVTQTPRYLIKTRGQQVTLSCSPISGHRSVSWYQQTPGQGLQFLFEYFSETQRNKGNFPGRFSGRQFSNSRSEMNVSTLELGDSALYLCASSLRGTGYTGELFFGEGSRLTVL.